The entry that follows covers one T cell receptor (beta chain) sequence. Antigen specificity is unknown. V lost 6 bases and J lost 7, with 15 bases in between. Germline V gene sequence: CDR1 SSHAT, CDR2 FNYEAQ (reference sequence). This CDR3 is built from 14 residues. The record originates from a study of OX40 agonist ivuxolimab in advanced cancers. Study in general: Dose-escalation cases comprised hepatocellular carcinoma, melanoma, renal cell or head and neck cancer.

General study points: Average numbers of expanded clones were greater in CD8+ T cells than in CD4+. It was also the case that some nonresponders had low normalized T-cell clonal expansion.

Using immunoSEQ multiplex PCR, the repertoire was profiled, and TCRdb retains in-frame clones only, with some absent. The table lists nearly 80,000 clones, roughly four fifths of them singletons. This TCR came from an adult with an advanced solid tumor such as melanoma, head and neck, liver or kidney cancer. The rearrangement links TRBV7-7 to TRBJ2-2; D ambiguous. Sequences were derived from CD4+ or CD8+ T cells sorted from blood, sampled in a trial of the OX40 agonist ivuxolimab. The chain's CDR3 is CASRLDIQSGELFF. CDR3 in DNA: TGTGCCAGCAGGCTAGACATCCAGAGCGGGGAGCTGTTTTTT.